This T cell receptor beta chain derives from a study of identical twins. Study-wide findings and caveats: The study based its conclusions on cross-sectional statistical analysis and did not follow the same donors. In monozygotic twins, models underestimated the sharing of out-of-frame TCR alpha. Zero-insertion analyses could be partly confounded by invariant MAIT and iNKT cells.

Concerning this clonotype: Antigen: not known.

MiXCR was run by TCRdb on the 5' RACE reads, yielding one entry per CDR3 protein. The sample has 700,000 or so distinct CDR3 sequences, 21% seen once. The V end was cut by 3 bases, the J end by 5 bases, with 17 bases between. CDR1 and CDR2 (germline): SGHVS, FQNEAQ. The CDR3 extends over 15 amino acids. These data also featured in a second study, about T cells expressing NK-cell markers. That paper notes: Obtained from sorted CD3+CD56+NKG2C+, CD3+CD56+NKG2C- and CD3+CD56-NKG2C+ T cells were the TCR beta repertoires.

This chain links TRBV7-8 with TRBJ2-7, with D unresolved. Sequencing was done on a sample of PBMCs. The source of this sequence is a woman aged 18-35 years in good health. The CDR3: CASSFWPTPFNEQYF. CDR3 nucleotides: TGTGCCAGCAGCTTTTGGCCGACGCCTTTCAACGAGCAGTACTTC. Complete variable domain (other parts from reference TRBV7-8 and TRBJ2-7): GAGVSQSPRYKVAKRGQDVALRCDPISGHVSLFWYQQALGQGPEFLTYFQNEAQLDKSGLPSDRFFAERPEGSVSTLKIQRTQQEDSAVYLCASSFWPTPFNEQYFGPGTRLTVT.